The subject of this entry is one T cell receptor (beta chain). This clonotype was found many times. Its antigen is unknown. No clone much larger than this one lies a single base away; base qualities are absent. This sample was taken from a study of Graves' ophthalmopathy and Graves' hyperthyroidism (dated by TCRdb to about 2018). Study-wide context: Peripheral blood was collected before any treatment was given, at the time of initial diagnosis. TCR beta repertoire signatures were used to distinguish Graves' ophthalmopathy from Graves' hyperthyroidism and to predict progression to ophthalmopathy. In total, 135 blood samples were TCR-sequenced: approximately 42 ophthalmopathy, some 75 hyperthyroidism and about 17 hyperthyroidism-to-ophthalmopathy patients. To explore V-J signatures distinguishing ophthalmopathy from hyperthyroidism, a discovery set of under 110 patients (roughly 42 ophthalmopathy, over 55 stable hyperthyroidism) was enrolled. The independent validation cohort included 18 to 20 hyperthyroidism patients plus 17 patients who later progressed from hyperthyroidism to ophthalmopathy. In more than five hyperthyroidism patients, T-cell repertoires of thyroid tissue and blood were compared. After sampling, hyperthyroidism patients received methimazole starting at 30 mg daily, and ophthalmopathy patients received high-dose intravenous methylprednisolone. The 100 discovery patients were randomly split 7:3 into training and test sets. Study-level results and caveats: Most expanded thyroid clonotypes with frequency above 0.001 were also detected in blood, suggesting blood repertoires may reflect the thyroid immune response. In validation, the model predicted ophthalmopathy progression with roughly 68% sensitivity and around 72% specificity; 12 predicted patients were CT-confirmed with GO in a median of roughly 6.8 months. In cross-validation, the 13-signature model distinguished ophthalmopathy from stable hyperthyroidism with approximately 88% sensitivity and about 84% specificity, and in the test set the corresponding values were roughly 80% and 76%. No statistical method was used to predetermine the sample size, and group allocation was not hidden from the investigators.

A patient counted as having stable hyperthyroidism if there was no progression to ophthalmopathy within 18 months of follow-up. Hyperthyroidism patients were newly diagnosed, with disease duration under 2 months, and aged 18 to 65 years. Patients were excluded if they had other autoimmune diseases, uncontrolled infections, pregnancy or lactation. Diagnosis was based on clinical symptoms, serum thyroxine, TRAb, thyroid ultrasound and orbital computed tomography. Ficoll-Paque density gradient centrifugation was used to isolate PBMCs from around 10 ml of fresh peripheral blood. Trizol reagent was used to extract the total RNA, and its quality was then checked on an Agilent 2100 Bioanalyzer. For repertoire sequencing, the TCR beta CDR3 regions were amplified from RNA transcripts. The first round was an RT-PCR using HTBI primers with the Qiagen OneStep RT-PCR kit, and this first round was followed by a second-round multiplex PCR, then size selection and purification. The libraries underwent paired-end sequencing with 100 bp reads on an Illumina HiSeq2000. On the study's bioinformatics: SOAPnuke was used to process the reads, throwing out any read that had adapters, had uncalled bases, had a mean Phred below 15, or lacked an exact constant-primer or identifier match. High-quality paired reads were merged with COPE v1.2.5. Each unique nucleotide sequence was treated as a clonotype, and MiTCR v1.1 was used to align the clonotypes to the IMGT TRB V, D and J references. The analysis was limited to V-J combinations with a frequency above 0.0001, which together covered 99.2% of repertoires. For each V-J combination, a TCR clonal expansion and chaos score was defined as F50 clonal expansion divided by the chaos observed in the TCRdist matrix. Welch's t-statistics and random forest were used to reduce the features to about 14 V-J combinations, which were then used as input to a naive Bayes classifier. The similarity between thyroid and blood repertoires was quantified using the Morisita-Horn index. The raw public data were reprocessed by TCRdb itself: fastp quality trimming at Q25, MiXCR clonotype calling, in-frame beta chains only. Entries that share a CDR3 protein sequence are merged under the most common genes and DNA. For this entry, the V and J calls and clone size follow TCRdb and not the study's own pipeline. The sample table shows 400,000 to 450,000 distinct CDR3 sequences, and 21% are seen once. The ten largest clonotypes hold around 3.2% of the sample.

V drops 1 base and J drops 2 bases, leaving 18 bases in between. The CDR3 holds 17 amino acids from the cysteine to the phenylalanine. Only the CDR3 DNA is retained, 51 bases long and in frame from the first base. CDR1 and CDR2 are drawn from the germline V gene: SGHAT, FQNNGV. The chain is encoded by TRBV11-2 joined to TRBJ2-7; possibly the D gene is TRBD1, per 6 matching bases. This sequence originates from a woman between 18 and 29 years old with stable Graves' hyperthyroidism. Donor details come from another sample of the same person, matched by shared clones. Sequencing was performed on peripheral blood. DNA sequence: TGTGCCAGCAGCTTAGGGGGGCGAAACGGGATCACCTACGAGCAGTACTTC. This codes for CASSLGGRNGITYEQYF.